The 10 T cell receptor beta chains below were found in one sample sequenced in a study of blood T cell repertoires in COVID-19. Sequencing was performed with immunoSEQ multiplex PCR; in TCRdb, only in-frame clones are kept and a portion is missing. The sample lists around 230,000 clones, around 80% seen once, with approximately 7.4% in the top ten. Sequencing used peripheral blood. These receptor sequences come from a woman aged 45-60 years with acute or convalescent COVID-19.

The chain uses TRBV20-1 and TRBJ2-7, with D tentatively TRBD1 (5 bases). The V end lost 3 bases, the J end lost 3 bases, and 12 bases lay between the germline ends. This CDR3 contains 13 residues. Germline CDR1 reads DFQATT; CDR2 reads SNEGSKA (reference sequence). CDR3 sequence reads: CSASQGTLYEQYF. In nucleotides, the CDR3 is TGCAGTGCTAGTCAGGGAACCCTCTACGAGCAGTACTTC.

V usage is TRBV6-2 or TRBV6-3 and J usage is TRBJ2-1; TRBD1 might be the D (7 bases). Germline lookup yields CDR1 MNHEY and CDR2 SVGEGT. CDR3 length: 19 amino acids. V was cut by 0 bases and J by 4 bases, with 22 bases left in between. The CDR3 coding sequence is TGTGCCAGCAGTTACTCGGGCAGGGGGGCCCCCCGCTTATACAATGAGCAGTTCTTC. Its protein product is CASSYSGRGAPRLYNEQFF.

CDR3 sequence: CASATGGTSSYNSPLHF. The CDR3 DNA reads TGTGCCAGCGCAACAGGGGGCACGAGCTCCTATAATTCACCCCTCCACTTT. This rearrangement joins TRBV3-1 (or the pseudogene TRBV3-2) to TRBJ1-6, with 9 bases identical to TRBD1. The CDR3 consists of 17 residues. With V trimmed by 8 bases and J by 0 bases, 8 bases remained unmatched. CDR1 and CDR2 (germline): LGHDT, YNNKEL (reference sequence).

V usage is TRBV5-4 and J usage is TRBJ2-2, with 10 nucleotides matching TRBD2. Germline-derived CDR1 and CDR2 are SGHNT and YYREEE (reference sequence). The CDR3 totals 15 residues. V was clipped by 3 bases and J by 5 bases; unmatched bases: 4. The DNA for the CDR3 is TGTGCCAGCAGCTACGGACTAGCGGATACCGGGGAGCTGTTTTTT. Protein product: CASSYGLADTGELFF. Looking up the rest from reference TRBV5-4 and TRBJ2-2 gives the full variable domain: ETGVTQSPTHLIKTRGQQVTLRCSSQSGHNTVSWYQQALGQGPQFIFQYYREEENGRGNFPPRFSGLQFPNYSSELNVNALELDDSALYLCASSYGLADTGELFFGEGSRLTVL.

The count of this clone is one. The chain links TRBV12-3 or TRBV12-4 to TRBJ2-5, with unresolved D. The CDR3 runs to 10 residues. Trimming left V 2 bases short and J 9 bases short, with 4 bases between. CDR3 in amino acids: CASSLLSQYF. The CDR3 nucleotides read TGTGCCAGCAGTTTATTATCCCAGTACTTC.

V and J are TRBV20-1 and TRBJ1-2; TRBD1 matches at 7 bases. Germline CDR1 is DFQATT and CDR2 is SNEGSKA (reference sequence). The J segment lost 5 bases and the V segment lost 3 bases, leaving 9 bases of the junction unmatched. CDR3 length: 14 amino acids. The CDR3 region is CSASADREIYGYTF. CDR3 in DNA: TGCAGTGCTAGTGCCGACAGGGAAATTTATGGCTACACCTTC.

In this sample, this clone turned up a few times. The genes are TRBV5-1 and TRBJ2-7, with TRBD2 matching 14 bases. V lost 3 bases and J lost 3; bases outside the gene matches: 8. The CDR3 extends over 17 amino acids. CDR1 is SGHRS and CDR2 is YFSETQ in the germline V gene. This chain's CDR3 is CASSSGLAGEMLYEQYF. The CDR3 DNA sequence: TGCGCCAGCAGCTCGGGACTAGCGGGAGAAATGCTCTACGAGCAGTACTTC.

This chain joins TRBV5-1 and TRBJ2-5; D remains unclear. Germline CDR1 reads SGHRS; CDR2 reads YFSETQ. The length of the CDR3 is 16 residues. The V gene lost 0 bases and the J gene lost 5 bases, with 17 bases spanning the gap. The chain's CDR3 is CASSLEGGLARETQYF. DNA for the CDR3: TGCGCCAGCAGCTTGGAAGGTGGCCTGGCGAGGGAGACCCAGTACTTC.

V gene TRBV5-4 combines with J gene TRBJ1-1, with D possibly being TRBD1 (5 bases). Looked up from germline, CDR1 is SGHNT and CDR2 is YYREEE (reference sequence). V lost 3 bases and J lost 3, with 12 bases in between. This CDR3 has 14 amino acids. The CDR3 DNA sequence: TGTGCCAGCAGCTCGAGGGACTGGGACACTGAAGCTTTCTTT. Its protein is CASSSRDWDTEAFF.

This clone was counted only a few times. J is TRBJ1-3 and V is TRBV19; the D gene is possibly TRBD1 (5 bases). Germline V gives CDR1 LNHDA, CDR2 SQIVND (reference sequence). V was shortened by 7 bases and J by 8 bases, with 21 bases between the two germline ends. The length of the CDR3 is 15 residues. The CDR3 DNA reads TGTGCCAGTACGGCCGTCCCGTCGGGCAGGGACACCATATATTTT. This codes for CASTAVPSGRDTIYF.